These 7 T cell receptor beta chains were all obtained from the same sample, sequenced in a study of cytomegalovirus exposure and HLA in healthy donors (dated by TCRdb to about 2017). Library construction relied on the immunoSEQ multiplex PCR assay. For the multiplex PCR, a mixture combining 60 forward primers for TCR Vbeta segments and 13 reverse primers for TCR Jbeta segments was used. TCRdb took over this immuneACCESS table, retaining in-frame rearrangements with V and J assigned. Such tables are incomplete; in checked studies, under half of the missing clones stem from an unresolved V gene, and the remainder is unexplained. For this sample there are 96,000 or so clones; around 74% appear just once. Around 3.1% of the sample lies in the top ten. The specimen sequenced was PBMCs. Source of these receptors: a female donor in good health and CMV-seropositive.

Details on this clone: This CDR3 is also generated by other DNA sequences in the sample. The chain combines TRBV30 with TRBJ2-7, with D possibly being TRBD2 (5 bases). The CDR3 runs to 11 residues. Germline V gene data show CDR1 as GTSNPN and CDR2 as SVGIG (reference sequence). V was trimmed by 2 bases and J by 4 bases, leaving 6 bases between them. The CDR3 region is CAWSPGYEQYF. DNA for the CDR3: TGTGCCTGGAGTCCGGGGTACGAGCAGTACTTC.

The V call is TRBV4-2, the J call TRBJ2-3, with 11 bases fitting TRBD2. Per the germline V gene, CDR1 is LGHNA and CDR2 is YNFKEQ. The CDR3 has 18 residues. Trimming removed 0 bases from V and 1 base from J; junction bases left unmatched: 6. CDR3 sequence reads: CASSQDPSSGGRTDTQYF. The CDR3 nucleotides read TGTGCCAGCAGCCAAGATCCATCTAGCGGGGGGCGCACAGATACGCAGTATTTT.

V and J are TRBV20-1 and TRBJ2-7; D is possibly TRBD2 (5 bases). The CDR3 covers 8 residues. Trimming left V 8 bases short and J 7 bases short, with 6 bases between. CDR1 and CDR2 (germline): DFQATT, SNEGSKA (reference sequence). The CDR3: CSPGEQYF. In DNA, the CDR3 is TGCAGTCCGGGAGAGCAGTACTTC.

This clone was recorded a few times. The chain joins TRBV4-1 to TRBJ1-4; 9 bases agree with TRBD1. V gave up 3 bases and J gave up 7 bases; unmatched junction bases: 3. The CDR3 is made up of 14 amino acids. Germline lookup yields CDR1 MGHRA and CDR2 YSYEKL. CDR3 amino acids: CASSHTGGGEKLFF. The CDR3, as DNA: TGCGCCAGCAGCCACACAGGGGGCGGTGAAAAACTGTTTTTT.

CDR3 sequence (DNA): TGTGCCAGCAGTATGGACAACTCCGCGGCTTACTCTGGGGCCAACGTCCTGACTTTC. Encoded protein: CASSMDNSAAYSGANVLTF. The chain carries TRBV7-8 and TRBJ2-6, with TRBD1 as a possible D gene (5 bases). V gave up 6 bases and J gave up 0 bases, with 21 bases separating them. The CDR3 has 19 amino acids. The germline CDR1 and CDR2 sequences are SGHVS and FQNEAQ.

The chain is built from TRBV5-4 and TRBJ2-3, with D perhaps matching TRBD1 (6 bases). CDR1 and CDR2 from the germline V gene are SGHNT and YYREEE (reference sequence). The CDR3 loop spans 13 amino acids. Trimming pared 3 bases from V and 2 bases from J, leaving 7 bases between. The CDR3 nucleotides read TGTGCCAGCAGCTGGGACAACACAGATACGCAGTATTTT. Translated: CASSWDNTDTQYF.

The chain joins TRBV28 to TRBJ1-2; D perhaps matches TRBD1 (5 bases). CDR1 MDHEN and CDR2 SYDVKM come from the germline V gene. Trimming cost V 0 bases and J 8 bases, with 13 bases left between them. The CDR3 contains 14 residues. CDR3 sequence (DNA): TGTGCCAGCAGTTTATGGGGACTCAGATCCGGCTACACCTTC. Encoded protein: CASSLWGLRSGYTF.